The 30 T cell receptor beta chains below all came from one sample that was sequenced in a study of cytomegalovirus exposure and HLA in healthy donors. The PCR made use of 60 Vbeta and 13 Jbeta primers. Profiling relied on immunoSEQ multiplex PCR, and the TCRdb table lists in-frame clones only, not all of them. The data hold roughly 170,000 clones, with roughly 84% observed a single time. The specimen sequenced was PBMCs. These receptors were collected from a man under 40 in good health and CMV-seronegative.

On this clone: Other DNA sequences in this specimen translate into the identical CDR3. The chain uses TRBV5-1 and TRBJ2-3, with a tentative D call TRBD2 (6 bases). CDR3 size: 14 residues. Germline V lookup: CDR1 SGHRS, CDR2 YFSETQ. V was shortened by 3 bases and J by 3 bases, with 11 bases between the two germline ends. The CDR3 DNA follows: TGCGCCAGCAGCTCCCGGGGGACGACAGATACGCAGTATTTT. It is translated as CASSSRGTTDTQYF.

J is TRBJ2-7 and V is TRBV30; 7 bases are shared with TRBD1. The CDR3 is made up of 14 amino acids. The junction had 12 bases not matched to a gene; V was cut back by 7 bases and J by 3 bases. Germline CDR1 GTSNPN, CDR2 SVGIG (reference sequence). CDR3 residues: CAYSKGQWLYEQYF. CDR3 DNA sequence: TGTGCCTACTCCAAGGGACAGTGGCTCTACGAGCAGTACTTC. Using reference TRBV30 and TRBJ2-7 for the parts outside the CDR3, the full variable domain is SQTIHQWPATLVQPVGSPLSLECTVEGTSNPNLYWYRQAAGRGLQLLFYSVGIGQISSEVPQNLSASRPQDRQFILSSKKLLLSDSGFYLCAYSKGQWLYEQYFGPGTRLTVT.

The CDR3 coding sequence is TGTGCCACCAGCAGAGATCGCAGCGGGAGATTCTCCTACGAGCAGTACTTC. The encoded protein is CATSRDRSGRFSYEQYF. The chain carries TRBV15 and TRBJ2-7; 8 bases align to TRBD2. This CDR3 region has 17 residues. J gave up 0 bases and V 0 bases, and 7 bases lay outside the gene matches. Germline CDR1 is LNHNV and CDR2 is YYDKDF (reference sequence).

V and J are TRBV4-1 and TRBJ2-5; 7 bases agree with TRBD1. The CDR3 sequence is 13 residues long. J gave up 2 bases and V 4 bases, and 1 base lay outside the gene matches. The germline CDR1 and CDR2 sequences are MGHRA and YSYEKL. The CDR3 region is CASSPQGQETQYF. The CDR3 bases are TGCGCCAGCAGCCCACAGGGGCAAGAGACCCAGTACTTC.

This clone was seen only once. This chain uses TRBV19 with TRBJ2-3; 8 positions agree with TRBD1. The CDR3 sequence is 15 residues long. Germline V lookup: CDR1 LNHDA, CDR2 SQIVND (reference sequence). Trimming at V came to 7 bases and at J to 1 base, leaving 7 bases not matched to a gene. The CDR3, as DNA: TGTGCCAGTATGGCGGACAGGGAGGGCACAGATACGCAGTATTTT. It codes for CASMADREGTDTQYF.

The chain is built from TRBV6-6 and TRBJ2-7; 8 bases are a match to TRBD1. The ends lost 0 bases at V and 5 bases at J; junction bases unmatched: 6. CDR1 MNHNY and CDR2 SVGAGI come from the germline V gene (reference sequence). The CDR3 length is 15 residues. CDR3 sequence: CASSYSTGEVHEQYF. CDR3 nucleotides: TGTGCCAGCAGTTACTCGACAGGGGAAGTCCACGAGCAGTACTTC.

This chain joins TRBV7-2 and TRBJ2-7, with a weak D call TRBD2 (6 bases). Germline V gene lookup returns CDR1 SGHTA and CDR2 FQGNSA. V was clipped by 1 base and J by 2 bases, with 12 bases between them. The CDR3 has 15 amino acids. The CDR3, as DNA: TGTGCCAGCAGCTTAGGGGTGGGGGGAACCTACGAGCAGTACTTC. Protein: CASSLGVGGTYEQYF.

The chain uses TRBV11-2 and TRBJ2-7; D remains unclear. Germline loops: CDR1 SGHAT, CDR2 FQNNGV. The V and J ends lost 0 bases and 3 bases respectively, with 9 bases between them. The CDR3 length is 14 residues. This chain's CDR3 is CASSLDGRSYEQYF. CDR3 in DNA: TGTGCCAGCAGCTTAGATGGAAGGAGCTACGAGCAGTACTTC.

CDR3 sequence reads: CASSEALDRVEAFF. CDR3 bases: TGTGCCAGCAGTGAAGCTCTGGACAGGGTTGAAGCTTTCTTT. This chain uses TRBV6-1 with TRBJ1-1; TRBD1 aligns across 8 bases. Germline trimming cut 0 bases from V and 7 bases from J; bases unmatched to any gene: 4. CDR1 and CDR2 from the germline V gene are MNHNS and SASEGT. The CDR3 consists of 14 residues.

The chain couples TRBV18 to TRBJ1-2; 7 bases map to TRBD1. The CDR3 sequence is 14 residues long. CDR1 KGHSH and CDR2 LQKENI come from the germline V gene. Unmatched junction bases numbered 8, after V lost 4 bases and J lost 6 bases. The CDR3 reads CASSLTDRVHGYTF. CDR3 in DNA: TGTGCCAGCTCACTTACAGACAGGGTCCATGGCTACACCTTC.

J is TRBJ1-1 and V is TRBV7-9, with D possibly TRBD1 on 5 matching bases. CDR1 is SEHNR and CDR2 is FQNEAQ in the germline V gene (reference sequence). The CDR3 extends over 15 amino acids. The ends were cut back, 0 bases at V and 1 base at J, with 9 bases in the middle. In DNA form, the CDR3 reads TGTGCCAGCAGCTTAGCAGGGGCTGGGAACACTGAAGCTTTCTTT. Its protein is CASSLAGAGNTEAFF.

In DNA form, the CDR3 reads TGTGCCATCAGCTCAAGACAGGGCGGTGGAAACACCATATATTTT. This gives the protein CAISSRQGGGNTIYF. V is TRBV10-3 and J is TRBJ1-3; 7 bases are shared with TRBD1. Germline V gives CDR1 ENHRY, CDR2 SYGVKD. V lost 6 bases to trimming and J lost 3 bases; unmatched junction nucleotides: 8. The CDR3 runs to 15 residues.

Comment on this clone: At one end the junction does not follow the germline gene, possibly because of a read error. The chain links TRBV7-9 to TRBJ2-7; no clear D gene. CDR3 length equals 18 residues. The germline CDR1 and CDR2 sequences are SEHNR and FQNEAQ (reference sequence). CDR3 in amino acids: CSSSLVLDSIPRPYEQYF. Written as DNA, the CDR3 is TGTTCCAGCAGCTTAGTGCTAGATTCTATTCCACGACCCTACGAGCAGTACTTC.

This clone was seen more than once but under ten times. This chain connects TRBV6-4 to TRBJ2-1, with 12 bases that match TRBD2. The CDR3 loop spans 16 amino acids. Germline V gene sequence: CDR1 MRHNA, CDR2 SNTAGT. Trimming removed 0 bases from V and 8 bases from J; junction bases left unmatched: 5. The CDR3 loop reads CASSDSTSGGSDEQFF. The CDR3 nucleotides read TGTGCCAGCAGTGACTCGACTAGCGGGGGCAGCGATGAGCAGTTCTTC.

V usage is TRBV25-1 and J usage is TRBJ1-4, with TRBD1 matching over 9 bases. The germline gives CDR1 MGHDK, CDR2 SYGVNS. The junction had 8 bases not matched to a gene; V was cut back by 8 bases and J by 7 bases. This CDR3 comprises 14 residues. The CDR3 reads CASRDRVASEKLFF. CDR3 DNA: TGTGCCAGCCGGGACAGGGTTGCATCTGAAAAACTGTTTTTT.

The genes are TRBV27 and TRBJ2-6, with 10 bases matching TRBD1. V shed 6 bases, J shed 0 bases, and the junction held 5 bases outside the gene matches. CDR3 length: 17 amino acids. Germline V gene data show CDR1 as MNHEY and CDR2 as SMNVEV (reference sequence). The CDR3 is CASRMTGGLSGANVLTF. The CDR3 coding sequence is TGTGCCAGCAGGATGACAGGGGGCCTCTCTGGGGCCAACGTCCTGACTTTC.

V and J are TRBV6-5 and TRBJ1-2; perhaps TRBD1 as D (6 bases). The V end lost 5 bases, the J end lost 8 bases, and 12 bases lay between the germline ends. This CDR3 contains 12 residues. Germline V gene sequence: CDR1 MNHEY, CDR2 SVGAGI. CDR3 loop: CASSGGARGYTF. CDR3 coding DNA: TGTGCCAGCAGTGGGGGGGCGCGGGGCTACACCTTC.

The rearrangement links TRBV28 to TRBJ1-2; D might be TRBD1 (5 bases). CDR3 length: 14 amino acids. Germline lookup yields CDR1 MDHEN and CDR2 SYDVKM. V was trimmed by 4 bases and J by 4 bases, leaving 13 bases between them. CDR3: CASSSGTGAYGYTF. The CDR3, as DNA: TGTGCCAGCAGTTCCGGGACGGGAGCCTATGGCTACACCTTC.

J is TRBJ2-5 and V is TRBV2; a weak D match, TRBD2 (5 bases). CDR3 length: 13 residues. V was clipped by 4 bases and J by 2 bases, with 8 bases between them. Germline V lookup: CDR1 SNHLY, CDR2 FYNNEI. DNA of the CDR3: TGTGCCAGCAGTGGGACTTTACAAGAGACCCAGTACTTC. This encodes CASSGTLQETQYF.

This clone was found once. The rearrangement uses TRBV30 and TRBJ1-1; TRBD1 aligns across 8 bases. CDR1 GTSNPN and CDR2 SVGIG come from the germline V gene (reference sequence). The CDR3 is 17 amino acids. J lost 1 base, V lost 0 bases, and 10 bases had no gene match. The CDR3 DNA is TGTGCCTGGAGTGTCCCCCGGGACAGGACTTCGAACACTGAAGCTTTCTTT. This sequence encodes CAWSVPRDRTSNTEAFF. Drawing the rest from reference TRBV30 and TRBJ1-1, the complete variable domain is SQTIHQWPATLVQPVGSPLSLECTVEGTSNPNLYWYRQAAGRGLQLLFYSVGIGQISSEVPQNLSASRPQDRQFILSSKKLLLSDSGFYLCAWSVPRDRTSNTEAFFGQGTRLTVV.

This clone has just one count. The chain uses TRBV19 and TRBJ2-4, with TRBD2 matching over 8 bases. CDR3 length: 17 amino acids. The V gene's germline CDR1 is LNHDA and CDR2 SQIVND (reference sequence). J was trimmed by 8 bases and V by 5 bases; bases with no gene match: 17. This CDR3 reads CASSRGDTSGAQDIQYF. The CDR3 DNA reads TGTGCCAGTAGTCGCGGGGACACTAGCGGAGCTCAGGACATTCAGTACTTC.

The chain combines TRBV2 with TRBJ1-3; tentatively, D is TRBD1 (6 bases). The germline V gene encodes CDR1 SNHLY and CDR2 FYNNEI. The CDR3 sequence is 15 residues long. Trimming shortened V by 3 bases and J by 0 bases, and 9 bases separated the two germline ends. The CDR3 DNA sequence: TGTGCCAGCAGTGACAGGGGTCACTCTGGAAACACCATATATTTT. Encoded protein: CASSDRGHSGNTIYF.

V gene TRBV29-1 combines with J gene TRBJ1-1; the D gene is possibly TRBD1 (5 bases). V lost 4 bases and J lost 1, with 13 bases in between. Germline loops: CDR1 SQVTM, CDR2 ANQGSEA. The CDR3 length is 14 residues. CDR3 loop: CSVALSQGNTEAFF. For the CDR3, the DNA is TGCAGCGTTGCCTTATCCCAGGGGAACACTGAAGCTTTCTTT. The entire variable domain, with the rest obtained from reference TRBV29-1 and TRBJ1-1, is as follows: SAVISQKPSRDICQRGTSLTIQCQVDSQVTMMFWYRQQPGQSLTLIATANQGSEATYESGFVIDKFPISRPNLTFSTLTVSNMSPEDSSIYLCSVALSQGNTEAFFGQGTRLTVV.

The V call is TRBV6-1, the J call TRBJ2-7; no reliable D call. Germline-derived CDR1 and CDR2 are MNHNS and SASEGT. The CDR3 sequence is 15 residues long. V lost 2 bases to trimming and J lost 3 bases, with 14 bases between them. CDR3 DNA sequence: TGTGCCAGCAGTGAACGACCAGCGATCTACTACGAGCAGTACTTC. Translation gives CASSERPAIYYEQYF.

The rearrangement uses TRBV4-3 and TRBJ1-1; D is unresolved. The CDR3 spans 17 residues. Germline values: CDR1 LGHNA, CDR2 YSLEER. Trimming removed 1 base from V and 4 bases from J, with 19 bases in between. For the CDR3, the DNA is TGCGCCAGCAGCCAAGTGGCCTTGTACATGGAGGCCACTGAAGCTTTCTTT. It is translated as CASSQVALYMEATEAFF.

This clone has more than one count but fewer than ten. This chain uses TRBV10-3 with TRBJ2-7; 12 bases map to TRBD1. The CDR3 loop spans 14 amino acids. Unmatched junction bases numbered 4, after V lost 5 bases and J lost 5 bases. CDR1 is ENHRY, CDR2 SYGVKD, per germline. CDR3: CAISPGTGGHEQYF. Written as DNA, the CDR3 is TGTGCCATCAGTCCCGGGACAGGGGGCCACGAGCAGTACTTC.

This clone was seen only a few times. The same CDR3 is also encoded by other DNA sequences in this sample. The gene calls are TRBV19 and TRBJ1-5; D perhaps matches TRBD1 (5 bases). Trimming cost V 0 bases and J 5 bases, with 5 bases left between them. Germline V lookup: CDR1 LNHDA, CDR2 SQIVND (reference sequence). CDR3 length equals 13 residues. As DNA, the CDR3 is TGTGCCAGTAGTATAGACAGGGATCAGCCCCAGCATTTT. Its protein is CASSIDRDQPQHF.

V usage is TRBV13 and J usage is TRBJ2-3, with 8 bases identical to TRBD1. Germline CDR1 and CDR2: PRHDT and FYEKMQ (reference sequence). The CDR3 is 15 amino acids. Germline trimming cut 4 bases from V and 0 bases from J; bases unmatched to any gene: 3. CDR3 residues: CASSWDRRSTDTQYF. As DNA, the CDR3 is TGTGCCAGCAGCTGGGACAGGAGAAGCACAGATACGCAGTATTTT.

The chain combines TRBV6-5 with TRBJ1-1; 9 bases fit TRBD1. Germline CDR1 is MNHEY and CDR2 is SVGAGI. This CDR3 is 13 amino acids long. V dropped 4 bases and J dropped 11; count of bases not matched to a gene: 8. CDR3 coding DNA: TGTGCCAGCAGTTTAAGGACAGGGGCTGCGGCTTTCTTT. Its translation is CASSLRTGAAAFF.

V is TRBV7-2 and J is TRBJ2-3, with 7 bases aligning to TRBD2. The CDR3 length is 18 residues. V trimming: 1 base; J trimming: 0 bases; junction bases outside the gene matches: 10. Germline V gene lookup returns CDR1 SGHTA and CDR2 FQGNSA. The CDR3 DNA follows: TGTGCCAGCAGCTTAGTGCCCTCTAGCGGCCGGAGCACAGATACGCAGTATTTT. This translates into CASSLVPSSGRSTDTQYF. Supplemented by reference TRBV7-2 and TRBJ2-3, the full variable domain reads GAGVSQSPSNKVTEKGKDVELRCDPISGHTALYWYRQSLGQGLEFLIYFQGNSAPDKSGLPSDRFSAERTGGSVSTLTIQRTQQEDSAVYLCASSLVPSSGRSTDTQYFGPGTRLTVL.